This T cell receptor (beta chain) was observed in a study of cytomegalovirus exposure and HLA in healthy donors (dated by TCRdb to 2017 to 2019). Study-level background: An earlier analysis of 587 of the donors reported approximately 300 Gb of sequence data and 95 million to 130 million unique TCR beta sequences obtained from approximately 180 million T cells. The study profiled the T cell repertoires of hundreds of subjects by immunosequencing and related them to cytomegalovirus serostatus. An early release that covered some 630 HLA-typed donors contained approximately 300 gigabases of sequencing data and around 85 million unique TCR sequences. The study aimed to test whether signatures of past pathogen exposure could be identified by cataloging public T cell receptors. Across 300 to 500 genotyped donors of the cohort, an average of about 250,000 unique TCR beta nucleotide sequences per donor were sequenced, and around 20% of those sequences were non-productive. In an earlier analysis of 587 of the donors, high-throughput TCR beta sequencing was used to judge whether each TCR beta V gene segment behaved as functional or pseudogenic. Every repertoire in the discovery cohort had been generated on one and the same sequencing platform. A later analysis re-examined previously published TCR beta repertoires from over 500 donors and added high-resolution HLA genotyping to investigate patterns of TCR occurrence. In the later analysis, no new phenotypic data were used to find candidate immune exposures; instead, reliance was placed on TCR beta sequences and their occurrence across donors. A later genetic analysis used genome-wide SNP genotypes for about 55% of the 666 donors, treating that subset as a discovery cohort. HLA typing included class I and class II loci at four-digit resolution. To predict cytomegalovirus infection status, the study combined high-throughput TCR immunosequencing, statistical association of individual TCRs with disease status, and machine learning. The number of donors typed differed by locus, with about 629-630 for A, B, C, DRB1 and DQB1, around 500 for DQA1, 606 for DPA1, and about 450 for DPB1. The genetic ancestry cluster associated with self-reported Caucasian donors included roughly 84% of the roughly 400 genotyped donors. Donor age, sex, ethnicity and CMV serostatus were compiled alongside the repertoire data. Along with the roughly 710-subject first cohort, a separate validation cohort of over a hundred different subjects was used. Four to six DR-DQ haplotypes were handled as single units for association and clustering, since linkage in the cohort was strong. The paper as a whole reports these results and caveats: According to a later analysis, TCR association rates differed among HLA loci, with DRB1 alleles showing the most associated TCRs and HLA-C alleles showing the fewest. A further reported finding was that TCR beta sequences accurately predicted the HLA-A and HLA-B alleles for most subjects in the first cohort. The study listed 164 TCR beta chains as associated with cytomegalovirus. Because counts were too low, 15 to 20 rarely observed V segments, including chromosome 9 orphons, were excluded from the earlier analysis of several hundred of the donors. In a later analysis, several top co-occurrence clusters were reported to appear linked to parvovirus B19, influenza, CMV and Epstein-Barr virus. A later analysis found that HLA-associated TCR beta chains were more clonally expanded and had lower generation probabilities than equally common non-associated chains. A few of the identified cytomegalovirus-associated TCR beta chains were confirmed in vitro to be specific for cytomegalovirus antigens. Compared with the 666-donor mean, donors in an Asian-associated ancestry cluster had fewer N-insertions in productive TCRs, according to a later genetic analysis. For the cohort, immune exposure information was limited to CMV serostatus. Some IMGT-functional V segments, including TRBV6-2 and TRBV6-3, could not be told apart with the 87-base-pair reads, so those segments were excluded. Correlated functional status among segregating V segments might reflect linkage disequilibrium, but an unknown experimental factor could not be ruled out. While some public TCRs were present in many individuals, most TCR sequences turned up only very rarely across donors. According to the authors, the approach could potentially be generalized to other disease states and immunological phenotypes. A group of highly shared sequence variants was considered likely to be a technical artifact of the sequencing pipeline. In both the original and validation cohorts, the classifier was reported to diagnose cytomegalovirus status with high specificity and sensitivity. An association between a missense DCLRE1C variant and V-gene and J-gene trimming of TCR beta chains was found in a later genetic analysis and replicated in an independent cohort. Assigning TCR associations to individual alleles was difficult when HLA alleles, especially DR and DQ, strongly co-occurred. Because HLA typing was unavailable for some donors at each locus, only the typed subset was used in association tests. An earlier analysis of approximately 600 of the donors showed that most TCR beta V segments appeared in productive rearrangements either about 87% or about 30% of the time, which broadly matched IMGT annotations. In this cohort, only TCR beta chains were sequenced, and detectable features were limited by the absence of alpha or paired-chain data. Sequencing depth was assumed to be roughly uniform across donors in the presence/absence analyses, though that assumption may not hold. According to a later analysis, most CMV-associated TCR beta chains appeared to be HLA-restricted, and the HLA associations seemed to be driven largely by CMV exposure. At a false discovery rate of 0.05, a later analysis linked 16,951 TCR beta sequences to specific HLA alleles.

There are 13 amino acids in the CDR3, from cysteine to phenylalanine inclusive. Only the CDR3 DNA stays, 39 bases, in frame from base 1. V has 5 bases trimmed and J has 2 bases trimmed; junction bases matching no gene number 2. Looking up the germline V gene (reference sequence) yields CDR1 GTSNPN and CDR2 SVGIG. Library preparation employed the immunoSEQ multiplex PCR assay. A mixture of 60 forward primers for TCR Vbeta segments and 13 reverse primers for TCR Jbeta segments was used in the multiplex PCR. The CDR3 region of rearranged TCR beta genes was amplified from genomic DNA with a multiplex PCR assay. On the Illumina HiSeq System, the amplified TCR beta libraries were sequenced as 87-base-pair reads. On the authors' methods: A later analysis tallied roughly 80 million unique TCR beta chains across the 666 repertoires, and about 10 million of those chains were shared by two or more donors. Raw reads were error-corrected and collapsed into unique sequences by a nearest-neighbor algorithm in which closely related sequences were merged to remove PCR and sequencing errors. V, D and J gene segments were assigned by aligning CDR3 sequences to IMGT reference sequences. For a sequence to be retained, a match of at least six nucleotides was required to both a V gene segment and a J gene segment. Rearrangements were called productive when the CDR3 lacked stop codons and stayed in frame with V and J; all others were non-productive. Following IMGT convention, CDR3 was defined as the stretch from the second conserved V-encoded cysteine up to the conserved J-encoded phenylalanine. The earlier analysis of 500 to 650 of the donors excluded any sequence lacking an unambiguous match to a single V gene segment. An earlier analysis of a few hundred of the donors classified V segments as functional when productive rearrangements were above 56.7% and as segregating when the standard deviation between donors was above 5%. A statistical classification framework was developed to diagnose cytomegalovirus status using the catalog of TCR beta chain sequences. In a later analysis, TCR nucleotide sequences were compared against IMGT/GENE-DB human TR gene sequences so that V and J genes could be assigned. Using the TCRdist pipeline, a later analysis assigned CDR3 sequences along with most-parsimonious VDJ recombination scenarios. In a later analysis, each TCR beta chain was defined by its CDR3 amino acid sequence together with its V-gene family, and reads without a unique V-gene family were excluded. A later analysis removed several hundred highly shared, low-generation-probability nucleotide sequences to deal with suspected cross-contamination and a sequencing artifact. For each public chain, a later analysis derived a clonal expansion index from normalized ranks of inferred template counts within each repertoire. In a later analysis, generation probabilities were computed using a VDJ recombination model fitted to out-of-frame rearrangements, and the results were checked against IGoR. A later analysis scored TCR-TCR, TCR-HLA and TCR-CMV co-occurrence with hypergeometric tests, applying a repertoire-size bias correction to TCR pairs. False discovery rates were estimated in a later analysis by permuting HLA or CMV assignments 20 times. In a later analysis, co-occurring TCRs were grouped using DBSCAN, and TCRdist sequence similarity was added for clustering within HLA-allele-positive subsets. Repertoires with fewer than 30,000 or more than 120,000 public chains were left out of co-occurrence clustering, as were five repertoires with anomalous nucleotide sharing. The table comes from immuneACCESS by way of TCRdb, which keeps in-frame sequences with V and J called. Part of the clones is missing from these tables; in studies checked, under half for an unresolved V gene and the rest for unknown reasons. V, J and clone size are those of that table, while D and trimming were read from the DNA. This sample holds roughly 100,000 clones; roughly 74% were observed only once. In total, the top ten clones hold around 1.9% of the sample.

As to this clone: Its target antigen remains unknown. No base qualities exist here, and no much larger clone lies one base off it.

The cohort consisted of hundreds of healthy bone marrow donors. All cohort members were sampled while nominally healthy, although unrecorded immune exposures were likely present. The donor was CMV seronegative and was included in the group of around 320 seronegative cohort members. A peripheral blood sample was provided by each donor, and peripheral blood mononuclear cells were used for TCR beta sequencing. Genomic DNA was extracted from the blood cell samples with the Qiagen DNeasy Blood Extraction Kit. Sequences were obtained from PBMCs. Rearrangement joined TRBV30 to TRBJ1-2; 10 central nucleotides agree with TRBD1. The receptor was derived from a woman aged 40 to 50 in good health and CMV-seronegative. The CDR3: CAWGTGDNYGYTF. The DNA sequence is TGTGCCTGGGGGACAGGGGACAACTATGGCTACACCTTC.